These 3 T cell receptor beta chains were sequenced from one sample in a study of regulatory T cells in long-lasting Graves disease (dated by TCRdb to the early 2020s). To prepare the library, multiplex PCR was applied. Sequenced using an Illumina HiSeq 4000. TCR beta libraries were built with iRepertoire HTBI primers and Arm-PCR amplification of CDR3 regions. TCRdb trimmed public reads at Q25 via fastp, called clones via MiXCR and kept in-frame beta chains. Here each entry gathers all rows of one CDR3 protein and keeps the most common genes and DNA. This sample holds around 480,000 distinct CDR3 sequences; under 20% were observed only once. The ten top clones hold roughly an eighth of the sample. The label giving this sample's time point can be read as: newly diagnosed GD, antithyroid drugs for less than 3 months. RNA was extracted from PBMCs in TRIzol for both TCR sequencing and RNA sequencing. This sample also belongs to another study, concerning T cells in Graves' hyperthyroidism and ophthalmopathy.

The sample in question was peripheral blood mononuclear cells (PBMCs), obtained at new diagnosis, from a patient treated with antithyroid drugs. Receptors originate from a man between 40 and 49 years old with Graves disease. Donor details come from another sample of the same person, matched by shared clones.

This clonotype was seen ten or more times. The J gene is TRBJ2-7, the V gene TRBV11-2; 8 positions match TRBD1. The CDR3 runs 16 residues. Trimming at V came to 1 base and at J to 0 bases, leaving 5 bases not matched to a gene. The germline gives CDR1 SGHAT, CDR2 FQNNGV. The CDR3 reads CASSLAAGGTSYEQYF. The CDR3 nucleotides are TGTGCCAGCAGCTTAGCGGCAGGGGGCACCTCCTACGAGCAGTACTTC.

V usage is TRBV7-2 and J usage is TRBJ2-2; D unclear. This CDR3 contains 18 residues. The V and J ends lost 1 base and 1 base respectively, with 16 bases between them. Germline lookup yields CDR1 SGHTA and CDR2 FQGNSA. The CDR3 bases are TGTGCCAGCAGCTTAGTAAGGGTGGGCTTCCTGAACACCGGGGAGCTGTTTTTT. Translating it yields CASSLVRVGFLNTGELFF. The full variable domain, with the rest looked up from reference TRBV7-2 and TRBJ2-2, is GAGVSQSPSNKVTEKGKDVELRCDPISGHTALYWYRQSLGQGLEFLIYFQGNSAPDKSGLPSDRFSAERTGGSVSTLTIQRTQQEDSAVYLCASSLVRVGFLNTGELFFGEGSRLTVL.

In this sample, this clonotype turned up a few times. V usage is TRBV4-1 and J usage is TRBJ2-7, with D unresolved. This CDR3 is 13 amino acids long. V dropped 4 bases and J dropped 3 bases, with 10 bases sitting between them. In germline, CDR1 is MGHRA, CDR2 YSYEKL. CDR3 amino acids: CASSRSENYEQYF. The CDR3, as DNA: TGCGCCAGCAGCCGCTCGGAGAACTACGAGCAGTACTTC.